This T cell receptor beta chain appears in the sequencing data of a study of human T cells and chemical hapten exposure. Study-wide background: Doses of diphenylcyclopropenone went to the patients' scalps weekly throughout the roughly 22-week study.

The V segment lost 4 bases and the J segment 3 bases; nucleotides outside the gene matches: 10. The CDR3 runs 15 residues. Germline CDR1 is DFQATT and CDR2 is SNEGSKA (reference sequence). Documented time point: patch test 1, 2 weeks after DPC sensitization. As to treatment: therapeutic diphenylcyclopropenone sensitization with weekly scalp DPC. As handled by the study authors: Individual samples carried between about 23,224 and 690,600 TCRs, with more than 95,000 as the median. Using its own MiXCR run on the RACE reads, TCRdb lists one record per CDR3 protein. These V and J calls rely on TCRdb rather than the paper's analysis. Of tens of thousands of distinct CDR3 sequences in the sample, over 9.5% are singletons; the top ten hold less than 2.5%.

The rearrangement links TRBV20-1 to TRBJ2-5; TRBD2 agrees at 8 bases. This clonotype was sampled from a man aged 40-50 years with alopecia areata. Some clones in this sample may be carry-over from other donors' samples. Sequencing was performed on whole blood, taken in connection with sensitization to the hapten diphenylcyclopropenone (DPC). The CDR3 spells CSAMPTGLVKETQYF. DNA of the CDR3: TGCAGTGCTATGCCCACGGGACTAGTGAAAGAGACCCAGTACTTC.